Each of the 27 T cell receptor beta chains below was sequenced from the same sample in a study of T cell responses to AZD1222 COVID-19 vaccine. Clones were read by immunoSEQ multiplex PCR, and TCRdb kept only the in-frame ones, dropping some. The sample shows 130,000 or so clones, 80% to 95% of them seen only once. Sequenced material: peripheral blood, taken on day 0 of MenACWY control vaccination. These TCRs come from an adult in good health.

Judged by abundance, this clone is medium-sized. The V gene is TRBV4-2, the J gene TRBJ1-5, with D unresolved. CDR3 length equals 15 residues. CDR1 and CDR2 from the germline V gene are LGHNA and YNFKEQ. The ends were cut back, 0 bases at V and 5 bases at J, with 11 bases in the middle. CDR3 nucleotides: TGTGCCAGCAGCCAAGATAGGGAGGTGTATCAGCCCCAGCATTTT. Amino acid sequence: CASSQDREVYQPQHF.

The chain recombines TRBV5-4 with TRBJ1-2; D ambiguous. The CDR3 consists of 14 residues. The V end was cut by 2 bases, the J end by 3 bases, with 11 bases between. The germline gives CDR1 SGHNT, CDR2 YYREEE (reference sequence). This CDR3 reads CASSFWSRYYGYTF. The CDR3 DNA reads as TGTGCCAGCAGCTTTTGGAGCCGATACTATGGCTACACCTTC.

The V call is TRBV6-5, the J call TRBJ2-7, with D perhaps being TRBD1 or TRBD2 (5 bases each). The CDR3 consists of 15 residues. Between the trimmed V and J ends, which lost 6 bases and 2 bases, there was a span of 17 bases. Looked up from germline, CDR1 is MNHEY and CDR2 is SVGAGI. CDR3: CASRRDRGKTYEQYF. The CDR3 bases are TGTGCCAGCAGAAGAGACAGAGGGAAGACCTACGAGCAGTACTTC.

The chain employs TRBV15 and TRBJ2-1; 9 positions match TRBD1. Germline V gene sequence: CDR1 LNHNV, CDR2 YYDKDF (reference sequence). The V and J ends lost 3 bases and 1 base, in that order; junction bases with no gene match: 4. The CDR3 contains 16 residues. The CDR3 reads CATSRAGQGSYNEQFF. CDR3 bases: TGTGCCACCAGCAGGGCGGGACAGGGATCCTACAATGAGCAGTTCTTC.

The chain links TRBV25-1 to TRBJ2-5; 8 nucleotides line up with TRBD2. This CDR3 is built from 14 residues. Germline loops: CDR1 MGHDK, CDR2 SYGVNS. Trimming removed 6 bases from V and 5 bases from J; junction bases left unmatched: 8. As DNA, the CDR3 is TGTGCCAGCAGCCGGACGGGAGGGGCGGAGACCCAGTACTTC. This gives the protein CASSRTGGAETQYF.

The chain is built from TRBV2 and TRBJ2-5; D remains unclear. Trimming stripped 1 base from V and 5 bases from J, with 11 bases between. Germline assignment: CDR1 SNHLY and CDR2 FYNNEI. The CDR3 is made up of 14 amino acids. CDR3 nucleotide sequence: TGTGCCAGCAGTGAAGTAAAGGGCATGGAGACCCAGTACTTC. Its translation is CASSEVKGMETQYF.

The chain joins TRBV19 to TRBJ2-7; D is undetermined. CDR3 length equals 12 residues. V lost 7 bases to trimming and J lost 1 base, with 8 bases between them. CDR1 is LNHDA and CDR2 is SQIVND in the germline V gene (reference sequence). CDR3 region: CASNKLSYEQYF. CDR3 DNA: TGTGCCAGTAACAAATTATCCTACGAGCAGTACTTC.

J is TRBJ2-7 and V is TRBV5-4; tentative D call: TRBD2 (5 bases). The ends were cut back, 3 bases at V and 5 bases at J, with 15 bases in the middle. The germline V gene has CDR1 SGHNT and CDR2 YYREEE (reference sequence). The CDR3 is made up of 14 amino acids. CDR3 sequence reads: CASSSLASSNEQYF. Written as DNA, the CDR3 is TGTGCCAGCAGCTCGCTAGCTAGCTCAAACGAGCAGTACTTC.

This clone was recorded only once. This rearrangement joins TRBV21-1 to TRBJ2-2. TRBV21-1 is recorded as a pseudogene. There are 16 residues in the CDR3. The CDR3 spells CASMEQPEDNTGELFF. CDR3 nucleotides: TGTGCCAGCATGGAACAGCCAGAGGATAACACCGGGGAGCTGTTTTTT.

In this sample, this clone turned up a few times. The gene calls are TRBV7-2 and TRBJ2-7; possibly TRBD2 for D (6 bases). CDR3 length: 15 amino acids. Germline V gene data show CDR1 as SGHTA and CDR2 as FQGNSA. Trimming removed 4 bases at V and 3 bases at J, with 16 bases between. Written as DNA, the CDR3 is TGTGCCAGCAGCTCCCTGTGGAGGGCAGGCTACGAGCAGTACTTC. It codes for CASSSLWRAGYEQYF.

This rearrangement joins TRBV30 to TRBJ1-1, with D maybe TRBD1 (6 bases). Germline V lookup: CDR1 GTSNPN, CDR2 SVGIG (reference sequence). The germline V and J ends were trimmed by 3 bases and 3 bases, with 14 bases remaining between them. CDR3 size: 14 residues. In DNA, the CDR3 is TGTGCCTGGAGCTTAACAGGGCCGGACACTGAAGCTTTCTTT. This gives the protein CAWSLTGPDTEAFF.

This chain joins TRBV12-5 and TRBJ1-1; D possibly corresponds to TRBD1 (6 bases). Looked up from germline, CDR1 is LGHNT and CDR2 is FRNRAP. Trimming took off 6 bases at V and 4 bases at J, with 18 bases between the two ends. The CDR3 is 15 amino acids. The CDR3 is CASGPSGVTGTEAFF. The CDR3 DNA reads as TGTGCTAGTGGGCCCTCAGGGGTCACAGGCACTGAAGCTTTCTTT.

This clone appeared a single time. This chain joins TRBV28 and TRBJ1-2; TRBD1 aligns across 7 bases. The CDR3 is made up of 14 amino acids. V dropped 2 bases and J dropped 4; count of bases not matched to a gene: 4. Germline CDR1 reads MDHEN; CDR2 reads SYDVKM. The CDR3 nucleotides read TGTGCCAGCAGTTTAAAAGGACAGGCCTATGGCTACACCTTC. Translating gives CASSLKGQAYGYTF.

This chain uses TRBV3-1 (or the pseudogene TRBV3-2) with TRBJ2-7; D is unclear. Per the germline V gene, CDR1 is LGHDT and CDR2 is YNNKEL (reference sequence). This CDR3 contains 16 residues. V was trimmed by 1 base and J by 3 bases, leaving 16 bases between them. CDR3: CASSQGRYWRYYEQYF. The CDR3 DNA is TGTGCCAGCAGCCAAGGTAGGTATTGGCGCTACTACGAGCAGTACTTC.

The chain carries TRBV6-5 and TRBJ1-1; D is unresolved. This CDR3 is built from 14 residues. Trimming cost V 3 bases and J 5 bases, with 13 bases left between them. CDR1 and CDR2 from the germline V gene are MNHEY and SVGAGI. The CDR3 protein is CASSYGIKGTEAFF. CDR3 nucleotides: TGTGCCAGCAGTTATGGAATTAAAGGAACTGAAGCTTTCTTT.

A remark on this clone: Additional DNA sequences in this sample encode the identical CDR3. The rearrangement joins TRBV28 to TRBJ1-1; 7 nucleotides align to TRBD1. The J segment lost 4 bases and the V segment lost 3 bases, leaving 5 bases of the junction unmatched. The CDR3 has 14 residues. Germline V gene sequence: CDR1 MDHEN, CDR2 SYDVKM. The CDR3 spells CASSLRGLGTEAFF. Written as DNA, the CDR3 is TGTGCCAGCAGTTTGAGGGGGCTGGGCACTGAAGCTTTCTTT.

This chain connects TRBV9 to TRBJ2-7, with D possibly being TRBD2 (6 bases). CDR3 length equals 15 residues. CDR1 SGDLS and CDR2 YYNGEE come from the germline V gene. V lost 0 bases to trimming and J lost 4 bases, with 14 bases between them. The CDR3: CASSVGQGGRYEQYF. In DNA, the CDR3 is TGTGCCAGCAGCGTAGGTCAGGGAGGTCGGTACGAGCAGTACTTC. The full variable domain, rest sourced from reference TRBV9 and TRBJ2-7, is DSGVTQTPKHLITATGQRVTLRCSPRSGDLSVYWYQQSLDQGLQFLIQYYNGEERAKGNILERFSAQQFPDLHSELNLSSLELGDSALYFCASSVGQGGRYEQYFGPGTRLTVT.

The chain has TRBV10-3 and TRBJ2-7; D is possibly TRBD2 (5 bases). The germline V and J ends were trimmed by 10 bases and 3 bases, with 22 bases remaining between them. This CDR3 is 15 amino acids long. The germline V gene encodes CDR1 ENHRY and CDR2 SYGVKD. CDR3 bases: TGTGCCACAAACCCGCGGGTCCTTCAAGGCTACGAGCAGTACTTC. Amino acids: CATNPRVLQGYEQYF.

The genes are TRBV7-9 and TRBJ2-5; D is unclear. CDR3 length: 13 amino acids. Germline loops: CDR1 SEHNR, CDR2 FQNEAQ (reference sequence). V was pared by 6 bases and J by 4 bases, with 12 bases between. CDR3 nucleotide sequence: TGTGCCAGCAGGCCGTCAGGCGGAGAGACCCAGTACTTC. Protein product: CASRPSGGETQYF.

V usage is TRBV5-5 and J usage is TRBJ1-1; D remains unclear. This CDR3 region has 15 residues. Trimming removed 1 base at V and 0 bases at J, with 10 bases between. Germline V gene sequence: CDR1 SGHKS, CDR2 YYEKEE (reference sequence). The CDR3 spells CASSLTPVLNTEAFF. CDR3 nucleotide sequence: TGTGCCAGCAGCTTGACCCCCGTGCTGAACACTGAAGCTTTCTTT.

The chain has TRBV6-5 and TRBJ1-5; TRBD1 agrees at 8 bases. The CDR3 is made up of 14 amino acids. J gave up 6 bases and V 5 bases, and 6 bases lay outside the gene matches. Per the germline V gene, CDR1 is MNHEY and CDR2 is SVGAGI. Here the CDR3 reads CASSPDRGSQPQHF. The CDR3 DNA is TGTGCCAGCAGTCCCGACAGGGGTAGTCAGCCCCAGCATTTT.

The J gene is TRBJ2-6, the V gene TRBV30; D is unresolved. The CDR3 covers 16 residues. In germline, CDR1 is GTSNPN, CDR2 SVGIG (reference sequence). Trimming took off 8 bases at V and 0 bases at J, with 17 bases between the two ends. CDR3 nucleotides: TGTGCCGTGGAGAGAGACTCCCGCTCTGGGGCCAACGTCCTGACTTTC. Its protein is CAVERDSRSGANVLTF.

The rearrangement links TRBV6-5 to TRBJ1-1; weak D call: TRBD1 (5 bases). Trimming removed 0 bases from V and 3 bases from J, with 5 bases in between. Per germline, CDR1 MNHEY and CDR2 SVGAGI. The CDR3 has 13 amino acids. This CDR3 reads CASSYSRDTEAFF. Here the CDR3 DNA reads TGTGCCAGCAGTTACTCCAGGGACACTGAAGCTTTCTTT.

V gene TRBV27 combines with J gene TRBJ2-3; perhaps TRBD2 as D (5 bases). The V and J ends lost 6 bases and 0 bases respectively, with 19 bases between them. Germline CDR1 reads MNHEY; CDR2 reads SMNVEV (reference sequence). CDR3 length equals 17 residues. In nucleotides, the CDR3 is TGTGCCAGCAGCCTAATAGGGTCTAGCTCTAGCACAGATACGCAGTATTTT. This sequence encodes CASSLIGSSSSTDTQYF.

This clone was recorded a few times. V usage is TRBV12-3 or TRBV12-4 and J usage is TRBJ2-1; D unresolved. This CDR3 is built from 11 residues. V lost 4 bases, J lost 5 bases, and 3 bases lay in between. The CDR3 loop is CASSWNNEQFF. CDR3 in DNA: TGTGCCAGCAGTTGGAACAATGAGCAGTTCTTC.

The chain is built from TRBV19 and TRBJ1-1; TRBD1 matches 8 bases. The J segment lost 2 bases and the V segment lost 3 bases, leaving 11 bases of the junction unmatched. Germline V CDR1 and CDR2: LNHDA, SQIVND (reference sequence). This CDR3 comprises 17 residues. In nucleotides, the CDR3 is TGTGCCAGTAGTATGTCGGGACAGGCCAGACCAAACACTGAAGCTTTCTTT. It is translated as CASSMSGQARPNTEAFF.

This chain connects TRBV30 to TRBJ2-7; 10 nucleotides line up with TRBD2. This CDR3 contains 13 residues. J lost 5 bases, V lost 4 bases, and 5 bases had no gene match. Germline lookup yields CDR1 GTSNPN and CDR2 SVGIG (reference sequence). DNA of the CDR3: TGTGCCTGGAATAAACTAGCGGGAAACGAGCAGTACTTC. It translates to CAWNKLAGNEQYF.